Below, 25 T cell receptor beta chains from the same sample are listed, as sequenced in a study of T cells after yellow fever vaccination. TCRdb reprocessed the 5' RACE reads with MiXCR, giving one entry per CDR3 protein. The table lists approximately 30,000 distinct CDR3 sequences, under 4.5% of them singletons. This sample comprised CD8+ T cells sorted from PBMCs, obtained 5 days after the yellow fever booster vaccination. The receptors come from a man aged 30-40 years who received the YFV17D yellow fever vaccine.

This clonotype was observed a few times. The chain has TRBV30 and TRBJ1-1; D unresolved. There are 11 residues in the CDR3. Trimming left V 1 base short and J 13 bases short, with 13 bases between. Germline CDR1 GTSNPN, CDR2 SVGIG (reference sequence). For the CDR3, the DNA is TGTGCCTGGAGTGGCACTCCGGGCCATTTCTTT. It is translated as CAWSGTPGHFF.

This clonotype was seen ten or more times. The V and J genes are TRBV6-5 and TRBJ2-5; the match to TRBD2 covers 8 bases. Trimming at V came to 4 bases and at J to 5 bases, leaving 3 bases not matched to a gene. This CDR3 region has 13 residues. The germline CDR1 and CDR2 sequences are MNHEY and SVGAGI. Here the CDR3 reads CASSLTSVETQYF. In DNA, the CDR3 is TGTGCCAGCAGTTTGACTAGCGTGGAGACCCAGTACTTC.

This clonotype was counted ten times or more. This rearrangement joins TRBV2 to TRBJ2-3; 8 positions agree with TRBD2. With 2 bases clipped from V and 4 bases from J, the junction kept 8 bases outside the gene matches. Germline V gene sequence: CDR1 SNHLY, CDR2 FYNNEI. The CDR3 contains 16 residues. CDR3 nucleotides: TGTGCCAGCAGTGAATTAGGGGGACTAGATTCAGATACGCAGTATTTT. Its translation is CASSELGGLDSDTQYF.

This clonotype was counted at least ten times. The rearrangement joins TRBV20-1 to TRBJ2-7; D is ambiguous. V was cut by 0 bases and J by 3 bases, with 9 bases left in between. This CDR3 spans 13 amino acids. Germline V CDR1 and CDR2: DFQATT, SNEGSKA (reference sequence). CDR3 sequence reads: CSARDRKDYEQYF. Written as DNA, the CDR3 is TGCAGTGCTAGAGATCGGAAGGACTACGAGCAGTACTTC.

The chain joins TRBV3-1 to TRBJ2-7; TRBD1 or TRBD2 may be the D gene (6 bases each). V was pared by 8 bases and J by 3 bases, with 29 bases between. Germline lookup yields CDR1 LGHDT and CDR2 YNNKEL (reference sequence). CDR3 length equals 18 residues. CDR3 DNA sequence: TGTGCCAGCTCCAAGCAGGTGCCCTGGTCGGGGGCAGACTACGAGCAGTACTTC. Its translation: CASSKQVPWSGADYEQYF.

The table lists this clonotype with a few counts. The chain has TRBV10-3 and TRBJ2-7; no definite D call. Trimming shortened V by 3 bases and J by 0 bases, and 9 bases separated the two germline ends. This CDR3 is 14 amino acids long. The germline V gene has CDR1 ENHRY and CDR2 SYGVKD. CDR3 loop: CAISDSGPSYEQYF. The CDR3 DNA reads TGTGCCATCAGTGACTCCGGGCCCTCCTACGAGCAGTACTTC.

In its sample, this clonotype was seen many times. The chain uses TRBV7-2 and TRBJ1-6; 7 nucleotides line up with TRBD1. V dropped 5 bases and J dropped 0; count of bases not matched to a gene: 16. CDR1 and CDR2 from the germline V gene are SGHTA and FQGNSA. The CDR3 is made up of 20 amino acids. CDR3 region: CASSNTRDSLLSSYNSPLHF. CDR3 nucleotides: TGTGCCAGCAGCAATACTCGGGACAGCCTCTTAAGCTCCTATAATTCACCCCTCCACTTT.

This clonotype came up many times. CDR3 nucleotides: TGTGCCAGCAGCTTGGGGCATAGCGGGAGGGATTCAGATACGCAGTATTTT. Amino acids: CASSLGHSGRDSDTQYF. The chain recombines TRBV5-5 with TRBJ2-3; 11 bases are shared with TRBD2. V shed 0 bases and J 4 bases; nucleotides not matched to a gene: 7. Germline assignment: CDR1 SGHKS and CDR2 YYEKEE (reference sequence). The length of the CDR3 is 17 residues.

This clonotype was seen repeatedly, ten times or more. Here the CDR3 DNA reads TGTGCCAGCAGCCGCCCTGGGGGGGGGCTGGACAATGAGCAGTTCTTC. Its translation: CASSRPGGGLDNEQFF. The chain has TRBV5-6 and TRBJ2-1; D perhaps matches TRBD2 (7 bases). V lost 4 bases, J lost 5 bases, and 19 bases lay in between. The germline V gene encodes CDR1 SGHDT and CDR2 YYEEEE. The CDR3 spans 16 residues.

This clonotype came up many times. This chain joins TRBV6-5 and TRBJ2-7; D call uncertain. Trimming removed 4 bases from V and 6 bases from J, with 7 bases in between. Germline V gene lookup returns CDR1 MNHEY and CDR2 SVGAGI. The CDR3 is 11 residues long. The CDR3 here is CASSWVGEQYF. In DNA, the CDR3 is TGTGCCAGCAGTTGGGTCGGCGAGCAGTACTTC.

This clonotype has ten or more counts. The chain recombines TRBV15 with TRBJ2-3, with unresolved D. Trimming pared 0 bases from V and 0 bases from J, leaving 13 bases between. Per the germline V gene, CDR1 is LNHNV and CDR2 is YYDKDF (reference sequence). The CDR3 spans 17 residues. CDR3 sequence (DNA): TGTGCCACCAGCAGAGAATTAATAGAGTCTAGCACAGATACGCAGTATTTT. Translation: CATSRELIESSTDTQYF. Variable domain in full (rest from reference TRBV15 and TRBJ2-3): DAMVIQNPRYQVTQFGKPVTLSCSQTLNHNVMYWYQQKSSQAPKLLFHYYDKDFNNEADTPDNFQSRRPNTSFCFLDIRSPGLGDTAMYLCATSRELIESSTDTQYFGPGTRLTVL.

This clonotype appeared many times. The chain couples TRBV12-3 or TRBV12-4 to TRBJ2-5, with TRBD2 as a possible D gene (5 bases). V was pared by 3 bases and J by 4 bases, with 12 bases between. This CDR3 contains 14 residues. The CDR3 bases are TGTGCCAGCAGTTTCGGGCTAGCCCTAGAGACCCAGTACTTC. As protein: CASSFGLALETQYF.

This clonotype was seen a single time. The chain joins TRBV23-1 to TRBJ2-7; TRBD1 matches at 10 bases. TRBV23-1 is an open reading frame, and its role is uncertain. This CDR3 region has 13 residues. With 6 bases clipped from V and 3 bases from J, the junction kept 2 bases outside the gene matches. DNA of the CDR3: TGCGCCAGCAGGCGGGACAGGGGCTACGAGCAGTACTTC. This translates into CASRRDRGYEQYF.

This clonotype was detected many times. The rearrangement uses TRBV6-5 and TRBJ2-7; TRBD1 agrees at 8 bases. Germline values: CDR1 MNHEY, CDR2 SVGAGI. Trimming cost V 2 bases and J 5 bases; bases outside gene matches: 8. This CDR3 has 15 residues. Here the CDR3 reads CASSYSTGGKDEQYF. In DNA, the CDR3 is TGTGCCAGCAGTTACAGCACAGGGGGTAAGGACGAGCAGTACTTC.

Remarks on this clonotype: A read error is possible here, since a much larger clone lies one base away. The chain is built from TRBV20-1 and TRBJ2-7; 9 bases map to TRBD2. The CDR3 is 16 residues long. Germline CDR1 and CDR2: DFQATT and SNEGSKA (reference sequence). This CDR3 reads CCARDPKAGGPTGQYF. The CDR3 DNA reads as TGCTGTGCTAGAGATCCCAAGGCGGGAGGGCCCACAGGGCAGTACTTC.

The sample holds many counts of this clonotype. The CDR3 coding sequence is TGTGCCAGCAGCTTGACTAGCGGTTCATATGAGACCCAGTACTTC. It codes for CASSLTSGSYETQYF. This chain joins TRBV7-8 and TRBJ2-5, with 9 bases aligning to TRBD2. CDR1 is SGHVS and CDR2 is FQNEAQ in the germline V gene. Germline trimming cut 3 bases from V and 5 bases from J; bases unmatched to any gene: 7. CDR3 length: 15 amino acids.

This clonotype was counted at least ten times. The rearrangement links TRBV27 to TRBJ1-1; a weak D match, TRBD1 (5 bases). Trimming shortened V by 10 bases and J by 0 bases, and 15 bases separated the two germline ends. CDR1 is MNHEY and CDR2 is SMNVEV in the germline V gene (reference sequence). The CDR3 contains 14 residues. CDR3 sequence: CATTRGGMNTEAFF. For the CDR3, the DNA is TGTGCCACCACACGGGGGGGAATGAACACTGAAGCTTTCTTT.

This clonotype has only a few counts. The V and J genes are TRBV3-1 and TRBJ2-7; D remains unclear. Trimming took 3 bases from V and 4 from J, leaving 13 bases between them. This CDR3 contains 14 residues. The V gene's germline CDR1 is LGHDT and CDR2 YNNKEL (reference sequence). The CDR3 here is CASSQGLSFYEQYF. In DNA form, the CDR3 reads TGTGCCAGCAGCCAGGGTTTAAGCTTTTACGAGCAGTACTTC.

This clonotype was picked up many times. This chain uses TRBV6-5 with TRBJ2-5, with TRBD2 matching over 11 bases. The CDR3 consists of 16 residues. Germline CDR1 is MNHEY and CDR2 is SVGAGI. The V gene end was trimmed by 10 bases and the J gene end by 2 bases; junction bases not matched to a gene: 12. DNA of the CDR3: TGTGCCACCCGAAGCCTAGCGGGAGGCCCACAAGAGACCCAGTACTTC. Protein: CATRSLAGGPQETQYF.

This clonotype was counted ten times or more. In nucleotides, the CDR3 is TGTGCCAGCAGTTTCTTCCCTGGGGCCAACGTCCTGACTTTC. It is translated as CASSFFPGANVLTF. The chain has TRBV12-3 or TRBV12-4 and TRBJ2-6; D is uncertain. Trimming took 3 bases from V and 2 from J, leaving 5 bases between them. This CDR3 has 14 residues.

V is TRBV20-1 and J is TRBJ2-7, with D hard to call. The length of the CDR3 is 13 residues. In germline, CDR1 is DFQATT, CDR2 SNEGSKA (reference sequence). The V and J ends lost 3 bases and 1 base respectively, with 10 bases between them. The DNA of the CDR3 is TGCAGTGCTAGTGAGGTCGAATCCTACGAGCAGTACTTC. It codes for CSASEVESYEQYF.

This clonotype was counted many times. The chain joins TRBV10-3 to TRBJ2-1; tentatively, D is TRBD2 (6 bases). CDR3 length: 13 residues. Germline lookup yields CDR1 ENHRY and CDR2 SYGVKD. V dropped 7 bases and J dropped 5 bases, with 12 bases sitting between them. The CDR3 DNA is TGTGCCATCACCGGGACTGGAGACAATGAGCAGTTCTTC. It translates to CAITGTGDNEQFF.

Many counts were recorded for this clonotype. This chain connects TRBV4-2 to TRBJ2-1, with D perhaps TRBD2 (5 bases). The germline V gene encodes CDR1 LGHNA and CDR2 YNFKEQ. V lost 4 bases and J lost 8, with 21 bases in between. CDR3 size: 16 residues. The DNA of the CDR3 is TGTGCCAGCAGCCCCTGGGTGGCCCCGGGGAGCGATGAGCAGTTCTTC. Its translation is CASSPWVAPGSDEQFF.

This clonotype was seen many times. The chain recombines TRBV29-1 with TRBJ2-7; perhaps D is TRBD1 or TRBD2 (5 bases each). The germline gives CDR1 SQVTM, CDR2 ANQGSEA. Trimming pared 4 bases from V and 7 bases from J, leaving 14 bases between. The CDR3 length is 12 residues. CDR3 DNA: TGCAGCGTTGTAGGGGACGGGGTTGAGCAGTACTTC. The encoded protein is CSVVGDGVEQYF.

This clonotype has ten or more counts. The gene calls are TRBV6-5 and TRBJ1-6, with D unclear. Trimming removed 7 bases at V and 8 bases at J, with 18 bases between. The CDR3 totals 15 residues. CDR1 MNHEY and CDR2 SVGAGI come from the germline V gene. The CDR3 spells CASKSRQTTYSPLHF. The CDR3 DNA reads TGTGCCAGCAAGTCACGACAAACAACCTATTCACCCCTCCACTTT.